Shown below are 9 T cell receptor beta chains from a single sample sequenced in a study of blood T cells in healthy people across ages. The second PCR ran about 6 to 12 cycles with a sample-barcoded 5' primer and J-beta primers. In TCRdb, the 5' RACE reads were re-called with MiXCR into one record per CDR3 protein. The sample contains 630,000 or so distinct CDR3 sequences, about 30% of which appear only once. The sequencing input was blood. The receptors shown here come from a woman older than 75 in good health.

The gene calls are TRBV7-8 and TRBJ1-3, with 7 bases matching TRBD1. The ends lost 1 base at V and 2 bases at J; junction bases unmatched: 5. The CDR3 is made up of 16 amino acids. Germline CDR1 reads SGHVS; CDR2 reads FQNEAQ. The CDR3 DNA sequence: TGTGCCAGCAGCTTAGTTTCCGGGACAGCTGGAAACACCATATATTTT. It translates to CASSLVSGTAGNTIYF. Based on the CDR3 plus reference TRBV7-8 and TRBJ1-3, the full variable domain is GAGVSQSPRYKVAKRGQDVALRCDPISGHVSLFWYQQALGQGPEFLTYFQNEAQLDKSGLPSDRFFAERPEGSVSTLKIQRTQQEDSAVYLCASSLVSGTAGNTIYFGEGSWLTVV.

J is TRBJ2-5 and V is TRBV27, with TRBD1 matching over 8 bases. Matching the DNA end better, TRBJ2-7 makes the J call doubtful. Germline V CDR1 and CDR2: MNHEY, SMNVEV (reference sequence). This CDR3 region has 14 residues. CDR3 nucleotides: TGTGCCAGCAGTCCCGGGACAGGAGGAAGCGAGCAGTACTTC. Its protein is CASSPGTGGSEQYF.

The J gene is TRBJ1-1, the V gene TRBV2; D gene ambiguous. Germline values: CDR1 SNHLY, CDR2 FYNNEI. V gave up 5 bases and J gave up 2 bases, with 12 bases separating them. The CDR3 covers 14 residues. CDR3 DNA sequence: TGTGCCAGCAGTCCGTTCAGATTAAACACTGAAGCTTTCTTT. It codes for CASSPFRLNTEAFF.

The table lists this clonotype with many counts. The gene calls are TRBV7-9 and TRBJ2-7; 8 bases map to TRBD1. The V gene's germline CDR1 is SEHNR and CDR2 FQNEAQ (reference sequence). The CDR3 covers 16 residues. Trimming took 3 bases from V and 3 from J; bases not matched to a gene: 10. As DNA, the CDR3 is TGTGCCAGCAGCTTGGGAGCCGGACAGGGCGACTACGAGCAGTACTTC. Encoded protein: CASSLGAGQGDYEQYF.

The chain combines TRBV4-2 with TRBJ1-2; 9 nucleotides match TRBD1. This CDR3 has 16 amino acids. V shed 0 bases, J shed 5 bases, and the junction held 7 bases outside the gene matches. CDR1 and CDR2 from the germline V gene are LGHNA and YNFKEQ. In DNA form, the CDR3 reads TGTGCCAGCAGCCAAGATCGTACAGGGGGCGATTATGGCTACACCTTC. Its protein is CASSQDRTGGDYGYTF.

This clonotype was seen a handful of times. The rearrangement joins TRBV7-2 to TRBJ1-1; 11 nucleotides match TRBD1. With V trimmed by 1 base and J by 5 bases, 18 bases remained unmatched. This CDR3 has 20 amino acids. CDR1 and CDR2 (germline): SGHTA, FQGNSA. CDR3 nucleotides: TGTGCCAGCAGCTTAGGATGGAGGTCTGGGACAGGGGGAGGTAGGACTGAAGCTTTCTTT. It encodes CASSLGWRSGTGGGRTEAFF.

V gene TRBV12-3 or TRBV12-4 combines with J gene TRBJ1-2; possible D gene TRBD1, 5 bases. The CDR3 spans 14 residues. V dropped 7 bases and J dropped 0 bases, with 12 bases sitting between them. DNA of the CDR3: TGTGCCAGCACCCCGGGACCAGCTAACTATGGCTACACCTTC. This sequence encodes CASTPGPANYGYTF.

On this clonotype: The junction departs from the called germline gene at one end, perhaps through a read error. The chain recombines TRBV6-2 or TRBV6-3 with TRBJ2-1; TRBD1 matches at 7 bases. CDR1 is MNHEY and CDR2 is SVGEGT in the germline V gene. The CDR3 is 14 amino acids. The CDR3 region is CASRHRGQFNGQFF. For the CDR3, the DNA is TGTGCCAGCAGGCACAGGGGTCAGTTCAATGGGCAGTTCTTC.

In its sample, this clonotype was seen many times. J is TRBJ2-1 and V is TRBV12-3 or TRBV12-4, with D possibly TRBD2 on 6 matching bases. Trimming cost V 6 bases and J 5 bases, with 14 bases left between them. CDR3 size: 14 residues. The CDR3 loop reads CASRPTSRDNEQFF. CDR3 nucleotide sequence: TGTGCCAGCAGACCCACTAGCAGAGACAATGAGCAGTTCTTC.